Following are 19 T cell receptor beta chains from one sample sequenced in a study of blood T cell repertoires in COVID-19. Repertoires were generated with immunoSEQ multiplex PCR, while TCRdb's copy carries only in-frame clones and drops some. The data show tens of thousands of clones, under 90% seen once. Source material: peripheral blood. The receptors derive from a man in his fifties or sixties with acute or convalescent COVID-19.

The CDR3: CASSLVPGKETQYF. CDR3 DNA sequence: TGCGCCAGCAGCTTGGTTCCAGGTAAAGAGACCCAGTACTTC. This rearrangement joins TRBV5-1 to TRBJ2-5, with D unresolved. There are 14 residues in the CDR3. The germline CDR1 and CDR2 sequences are SGHRS and YFSETQ. The V end was cut by 0 bases, the J end by 3 bases, with 9 bases between.

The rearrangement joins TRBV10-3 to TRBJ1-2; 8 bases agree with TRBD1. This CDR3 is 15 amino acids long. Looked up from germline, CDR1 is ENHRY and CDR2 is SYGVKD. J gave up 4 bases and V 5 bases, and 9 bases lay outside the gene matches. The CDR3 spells CAISKDREITYGYTF. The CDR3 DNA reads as TGTGCCATCAGTAAGGACAGGGAAATCACCTATGGCTACACCTTC.

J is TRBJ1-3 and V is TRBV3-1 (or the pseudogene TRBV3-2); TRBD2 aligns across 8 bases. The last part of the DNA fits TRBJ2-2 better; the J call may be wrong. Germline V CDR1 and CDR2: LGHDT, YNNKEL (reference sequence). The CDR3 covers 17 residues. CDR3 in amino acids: CASSQVHREGPGGELFF. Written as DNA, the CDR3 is TGTGCCAGCAGCCAAGTGCACCGGGAGGGTCCGGGCGGGGAGCTGTTTTTT.

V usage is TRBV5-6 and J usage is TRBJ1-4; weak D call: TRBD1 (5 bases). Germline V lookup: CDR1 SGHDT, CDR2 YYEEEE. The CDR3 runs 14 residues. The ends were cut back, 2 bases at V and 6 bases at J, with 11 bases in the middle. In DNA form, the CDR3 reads TGTGCCAGCAGCTTATACAGGAGGGATGAAAAACTGTTTTTT. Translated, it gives CASSLYRRDEKLFF.

The CDR3 DNA reads as TGTGCCAGCAGCCTCGCGGGTAGCGGGGGATACGAGCAGTACTTC. Translation gives CASSLAGSGGYEQYF. The chain couples TRBV6-2 or TRBV6-3 to TRBJ2-7, with 9 nucleotides matching TRBD2. V was clipped by 6 bases and J by 4 bases; unmatched bases: 10. There are 15 residues in the CDR3. CDR1 MNHEY and CDR2 SVGEGT come from the germline V gene.

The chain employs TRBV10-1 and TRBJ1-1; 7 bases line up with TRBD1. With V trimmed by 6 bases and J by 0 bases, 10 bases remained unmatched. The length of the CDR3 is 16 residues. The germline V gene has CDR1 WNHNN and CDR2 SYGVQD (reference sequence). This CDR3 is CASSPTGDVMNTEAFF. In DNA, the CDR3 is TGCGCCAGCAGCCCTACAGGGGACGTCATGAACACTGAAGCTTTCTTT.

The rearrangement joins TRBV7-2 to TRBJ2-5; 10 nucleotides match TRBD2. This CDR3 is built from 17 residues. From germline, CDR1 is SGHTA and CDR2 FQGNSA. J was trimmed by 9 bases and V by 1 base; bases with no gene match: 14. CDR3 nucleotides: TGTGCCAGCAGCTTAGGGAGCGGGAGGGCCGGGGGCGAGGCCCAGTACTTC. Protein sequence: CASSLGSGRAGGEAQYF.

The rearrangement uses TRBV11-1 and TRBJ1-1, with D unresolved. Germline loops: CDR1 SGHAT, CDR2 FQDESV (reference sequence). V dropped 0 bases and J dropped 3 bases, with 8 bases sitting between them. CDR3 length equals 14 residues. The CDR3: CASSLAGGDTEAFF. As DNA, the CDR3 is TGTGCCAGCAGCTTAGCAGGCGGGGACACTGAAGCTTTCTTT.

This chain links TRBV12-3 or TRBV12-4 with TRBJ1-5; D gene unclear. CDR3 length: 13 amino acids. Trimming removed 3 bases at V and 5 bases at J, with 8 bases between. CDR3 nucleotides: TGTGCCAGCAGTTTTTCCCGGGATCAGCCCCAGCATTTT. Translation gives CASSFSRDQPQHF.

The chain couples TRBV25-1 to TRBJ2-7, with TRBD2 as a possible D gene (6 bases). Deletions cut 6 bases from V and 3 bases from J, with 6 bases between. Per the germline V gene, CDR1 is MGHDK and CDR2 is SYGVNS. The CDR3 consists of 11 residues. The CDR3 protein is CASRGGYEQYF. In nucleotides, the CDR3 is TGTGCCAGCAGGGGGGGCTACGAGCAGTACTTC.

The CDR3 DNA follows: TGTGCCAGCAGCTTAGCGACTAGCGGGCTCAACGAGCAGTACTTC. This translates into CASSLATSGLNEQYF. V is TRBV7-6 and J is TRBJ2-7; 10 nucleotides align to TRBD2. The CDR3 length is 15 residues. The V gene end was trimmed by 0 bases and the J gene end by 5 bases; junction bases not matched to a gene: 4. Germline CDR1 and CDR2: SGHVS and FNYEAQ.

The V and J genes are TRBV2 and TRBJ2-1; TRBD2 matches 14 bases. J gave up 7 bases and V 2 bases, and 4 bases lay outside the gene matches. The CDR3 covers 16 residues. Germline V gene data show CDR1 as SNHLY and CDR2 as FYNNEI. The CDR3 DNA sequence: TGTGCCAGCAGTGAACGGGGACTAGCGGGAGAGAATGAGCAGTTCTTC. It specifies CASSERGLAGENEQFF.

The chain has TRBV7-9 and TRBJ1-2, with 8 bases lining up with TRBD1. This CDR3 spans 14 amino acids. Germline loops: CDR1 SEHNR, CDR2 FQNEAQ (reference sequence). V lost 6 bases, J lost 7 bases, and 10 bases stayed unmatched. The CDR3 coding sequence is TGTGCCAGCAGGGGGTTTACAGGGGGTTTTGGCTACACCTTC. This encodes CASRGFTGGFGYTF.

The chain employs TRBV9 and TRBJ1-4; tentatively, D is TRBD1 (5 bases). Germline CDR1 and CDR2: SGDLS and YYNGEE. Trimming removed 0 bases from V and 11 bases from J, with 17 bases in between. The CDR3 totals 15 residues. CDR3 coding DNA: TGTGCCAGCAGCGTAGTTGGGCAGGGAGGGGAGAAACTGTTTTTT. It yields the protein CASSVVGQGGEKLFF.

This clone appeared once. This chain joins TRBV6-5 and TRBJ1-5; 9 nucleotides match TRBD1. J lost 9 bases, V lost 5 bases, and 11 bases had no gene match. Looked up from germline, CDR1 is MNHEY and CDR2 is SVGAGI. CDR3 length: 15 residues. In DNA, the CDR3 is TGTGCCAGCAGTCCCCCCGGGACAGGGCCACGGCCCCAGCATTTT. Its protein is CASSPPGTGPRPQHF.

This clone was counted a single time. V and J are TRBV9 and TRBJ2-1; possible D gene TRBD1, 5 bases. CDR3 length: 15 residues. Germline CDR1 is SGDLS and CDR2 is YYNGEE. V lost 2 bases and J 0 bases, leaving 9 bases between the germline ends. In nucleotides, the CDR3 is TGTGCCAGCAGCGTGGGGCGGAGCTCCTACAATGAGCAGTTCTTC. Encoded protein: CASSVGRSSYNEQFF.

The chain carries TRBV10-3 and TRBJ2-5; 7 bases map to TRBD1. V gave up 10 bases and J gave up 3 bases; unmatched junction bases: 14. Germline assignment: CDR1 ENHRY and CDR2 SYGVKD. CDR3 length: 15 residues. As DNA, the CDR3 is TGTGCCAGCAAAGAAGGGGACAGCGGAAAAGAGACCCAGTACTTC. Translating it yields CASKEGDSGKETQYF.

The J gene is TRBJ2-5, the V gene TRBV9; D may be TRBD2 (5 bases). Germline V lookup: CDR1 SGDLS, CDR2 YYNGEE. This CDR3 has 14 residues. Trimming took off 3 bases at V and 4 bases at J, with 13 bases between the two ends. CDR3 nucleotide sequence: TGTGCCAGCAGCGCCTCGGGGTCGGGAGAGACCCAGTACTTC. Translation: CASSASGSGETQYF.

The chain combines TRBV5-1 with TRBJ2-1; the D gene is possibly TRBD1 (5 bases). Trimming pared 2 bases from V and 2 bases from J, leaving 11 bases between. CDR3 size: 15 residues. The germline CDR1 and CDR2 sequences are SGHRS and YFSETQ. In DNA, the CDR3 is TGCGCCAGCAGCTTCAGGGTAGGGGCCTACAATGAGCAGTTCTTC. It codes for CASSFRVGAYNEQFF.